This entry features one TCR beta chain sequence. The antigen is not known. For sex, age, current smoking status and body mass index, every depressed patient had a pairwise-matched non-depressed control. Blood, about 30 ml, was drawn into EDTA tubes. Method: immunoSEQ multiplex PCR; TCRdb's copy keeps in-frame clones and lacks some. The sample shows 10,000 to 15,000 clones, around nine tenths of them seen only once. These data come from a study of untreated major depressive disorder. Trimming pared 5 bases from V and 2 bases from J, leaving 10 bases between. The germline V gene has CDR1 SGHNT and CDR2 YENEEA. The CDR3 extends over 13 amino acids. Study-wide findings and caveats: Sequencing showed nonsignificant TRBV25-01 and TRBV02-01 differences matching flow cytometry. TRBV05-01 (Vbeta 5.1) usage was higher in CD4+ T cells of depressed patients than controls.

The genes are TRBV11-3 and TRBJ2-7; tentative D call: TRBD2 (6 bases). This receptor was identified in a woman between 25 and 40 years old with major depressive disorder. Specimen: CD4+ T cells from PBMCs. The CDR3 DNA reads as TGTGCCAGCAGCCGGGGGATGGCCTACGAGCAGTACTTC. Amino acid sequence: CASSRGMAYEQYF.